This section outlines one T cell receptor beta chain sequence together with its context. The antigen remains unidentified. The sample comes from a study of monozygotic twins with inflammatory bowel disease. Overall study results and limits: IBD patients carried less diverse TCRbeta repertoires (inverse Simpson) than healthy co-twins. Heterogeneous immunosuppressive treatment regimens may have introduced variability into patient repertoires.

The CDR3 is made up of 13 amino acids. Looked up from germline, CDR1 is SEHNR and CDR2 is FQNEAQ (reference sequence). T cells were not sorted, and total RNA was isolated straight from whole blood. Template switching was used to attach UMIs, which incorporated a 6-nucleotide sample barcode. From its re-call of the 5' RACE reads, TCRdb lists each CDR3 protein once, without DNA. This sample lists some 300,000 distinct CDR3 sequences; its ten largest clones have roughly 5.2%. Sequencing input: blood. This TCR was recovered from a human donor with ulcerative colitis or Crohn's disease, or a healthy co-twin of an affected twin (not recorded which). This chain joins TRBV7-9 and TRBJ1-5. The CDR3 sequence is CASSRDGGRPQHF.